These 27 T cell receptor beta chains originate from one sample sequenced in a study of CD8 T cells in Susac syndrome. Random-hexamer reverse transcription was applied to about 0.5 to 1 ug RNA. Via MiXCR, TCRdb re-called the immunoSEQ multiplex PCR reads, giving one row per CDR3 protein. The table shows more than 200,000 distinct CDR3 sequences, with just under 95% occurring only once. Sequencing was performed on CD4+ T cells from PBMCs. All receptors come from a human donor with multiple sclerosis.

This clonotype is a singleton in its sample. The chain is built from TRBV24-1 and TRBJ1-5; the D gene is possibly TRBD1 (6 bases). The V and J ends lost 3 bases and 2 bases respectively, with 16 bases between them. The CDR3 covers 17 residues. Looked up from germline, CDR1 is KGHDR and CDR2 is SFDVKD. The CDR3 here is CATSDQTQGFGNQPQHF. The DNA of the CDR3 is TGTGCCACCAGTGATCAAACCCAGGGGTTTGGCAATCAGCCCCAGCATTTT.

CDR3 coding DNA: TGTGCCAGCAGCGGGACACGGGGCAATCAGCCCCAGCATTTT. It yields the protein CASSGTRGNQPQHF. The V call is TRBV12-3 or TRBV12-4, the J call TRBJ1-5, with D possibly being TRBD1 (6 bases). V lost 6 bases, J lost 2 bases, and 11 bases lay in between. The CDR3 extends over 14 amino acids.

The V gene is TRBV27, the J gene TRBJ2-1, with 8 bases matching TRBD2. V was pared by 5 bases and J by 9 bases, with 12 bases of the junction left unmatched. Per the germline V gene, CDR1 is MNHEY and CDR2 is SMNVEV (reference sequence). This CDR3 is 15 amino acids long. As DNA, the CDR3 is TGTGCCAGCAGTCCCGCAGCGGGGGACCGGCGTGAGCAGTTCTTC. Translating it yields CASSPAAGDRREQFF.

CDR3 region: CASSQDAGGGGGYTF. In DNA form, the CDR3 reads TGTGCCAGCAGCCAAGATGCCGGCGGAGGTGGTGGCTACACCTTC. This chain uses TRBV3-1 with TRBJ1-2; D unclear. This CDR3 is built from 15 residues. Trimming cost V 0 bases and J 7 bases, with 15 bases left between them. Germline values: CDR1 LGHDT, CDR2 YNNKEL (reference sequence).

The V call is TRBV4-1, the J call TRBJ1-5; a possible D gene is TRBD1 (5 bases). There are 13 residues in the CDR3. The germline V gene has CDR1 MGHRA and CDR2 YSYEKL. V was cut by 3 bases and J by 5 bases, with 8 bases left in between. DNA of the CDR3: TGCGCCAGCAGCCAGGGAGGGGATCAGCCCCAGCATTTT. This translates into CASSQGGDQPQHF.

This sequence joins TRBV30 and TRBJ1-5, with 9 positions matching TRBD1. Germline loops: CDR1 GTSNPN, CDR2 SVGIG (reference sequence). V lost 1 base to trimming and J lost 2 bases; unmatched junction nucleotides: 12. This CDR3 region has 18 residues. CDR3 sequence reads: CAWSDPGQGIFGNQPQHF. DNA of the CDR3: TGTGCCTGGAGTGACCCGGGACAGGGTATCTTTGGCAATCAGCCCCAGCATTTT.

This clonotype was found once. The CDR3 carries no conserved terminal phenylalanine or tryptophan, so it likely arises from a read error. The gene calls are TRBV5-1 and TRBJ2-7, with TRBD2 matching over 7 bases. Per the germline V gene, CDR1 is SGHRS and CDR2 is YFSETQ. The CDR3 is 15 residues long. V was clipped by 0 bases and J by 0 bases; unmatched bases: 3. DNA for the CDR3: TGCGCCAGCAGCTTGGAGGGCGGGAGCTCCTACGAGCAGTACTTG. Its protein product is CASSLEGGSSYEQYL.

V is TRBV27 and J is TRBJ2-4, with a possible D match to TRBD1 (6 bases). Deletions cut 5 bases from V and 0 bases from J, with 17 bases between. The CDR3 contains 17 residues. CDR1 and CDR2 (germline): MNHEY, SMNVEV (reference sequence). DNA for the CDR3: TGTGCCAGCAGTCCTCAAGGGACATCCGTAGCCAAAAACATTCAGTACTTC. Translation gives CASSPQGTSVAKNIQYF.

The DNA of the CDR3 is TGTGCCGTCTTCTCGGGACAGGGCTATGGCTACACCTTC. Translating gives CAVFSGQGYGYTF. J is TRBJ1-2 and V is TRBV19; 9 bases map to TRBD1. V lost 11 bases and J lost 4; bases outside the gene matches: 8. The CDR3 sequence is 13 residues long. Germline V gives CDR1 LNHDA, CDR2 SQIVND (reference sequence).

This clonotype came up once. The rearrangement links TRBV25-1 to TRBJ2-5, with a weak D call TRBD2 (6 bases). The length of the CDR3 is 14 residues. Germline V lookup: CDR1 MGHDK, CDR2 SYGVNS. V shed 4 bases and J shed 4 bases, with 13 bases lying between them. The CDR3 here is CASSAGLSAETQYF. The DNA of the CDR3 is TGTGCCAGCAGTGCCGGACTATCGGCAGAGACCCAGTACTTC.

This chain joins TRBV30 and TRBJ2-1; D is unresolved. The CDR3 is 11 amino acids. Germline V gene lookup returns CDR1 GTSNPN and CDR2 SVGIG (reference sequence). V lost 1 base and J lost 7, with 5 bases in between. The CDR3 loop reads CAWSEENEQFF. CDR3 bases: TGTGCCTGGAGTGAGGAAAATGAGCAGTTCTTC.

The rearrangement joins TRBV6-1 to TRBJ2-7; 8 bases fit TRBD1. This CDR3 contains 17 residues. Germline V gene sequence: CDR1 MNHNS, CDR2 SASEGT. Trimming removed 4 bases from V and 0 bases from J; junction bases left unmatched: 11. The CDR3 DNA follows: TGTGCCAGCAGTGCCCACCGCGACAGGGGAAGCTCCTACGAGCAGTACTTC. Translating it yields CASSAHRDRGSSYEQYF.

This clonotype appeared a few times. The rearrangement joins TRBV18 to TRBJ2-6; D is uncertain. CDR1 is KGHSH, CDR2 LQKENI, per germline. Trimming cost V 3 bases and J 4 bases, with 4 bases left between them. The CDR3 length is 13 residues. CDR3 nucleotide sequence: TGTGCCAGCTCACCTTCCGGGGCCAACGTCCTGACTTTC. Its translation: CASSPSGANVLTF.

This rearrangement joins TRBV18 to TRBJ1-2; D is possibly TRBD1 (5 bases). The CDR3 is 15 residues long. Trimming took 3 bases from V and 0 from J, leaving 11 bases between them. Per the germline V gene, CDR1 is KGHSH and CDR2 is LQKENI. Here the CDR3 reads CASSPASGSNYGYTF. CDR3 DNA: TGTGCCAGCTCACCGGCCTCAGGGTCTAACTATGGCTACACCTTC.

The chain recombines TRBV28 with TRBJ2-7, with D unclear. Trimming took off 5 bases at V and 6 bases at J, with 5 bases between the two ends. CDR3 length equals 10 residues. Germline V gene sequence: CDR1 MDHEN, CDR2 SYDVKM. The DNA of the CDR3 is TGTGCCAGCAGTAAGTCCGAGCAGTACTTC. Protein: CASSKSEQYF.

The chain uses TRBV27 and TRBJ2-2; a possible D gene is TRBD1 (6 bases). The CDR3 has 15 amino acids. The germline V gene has CDR1 MNHEY and CDR2 SMNVEV (reference sequence). Between the trimmed V and J ends, which lost 5 bases and 4 bases, there was a span of 14 bases. In DNA form, the CDR3 reads TGTGCCAGCAGTCCTGGACAGACACCCACCGGGGAGCTGTTTTTT. Translated, it gives CASSPGQTPTGELFF.

The gene calls are TRBV21-1 and TRBJ1-6. TRBV21-1 corresponds to a pseudogene. This CDR3 is built from 17 residues. The DNA of the CDR3 is TGTGCCAGCAGCACTGGGGGGACTTCGTACGAGAATTCACCCCTCCACTTT. Translating gives CASSTGGTSYENSPLHF.

The rearrangement uses TRBV6-1 and TRBJ1-5; D is ambiguous. Per the germline V gene, CDR1 is MNHNS and CDR2 is SASEGT. The CDR3 runs to 13 residues. The V end lost 8 bases, the J end lost 1 base, and 9 bases lay between the germline ends. CDR3 DNA sequence: TGTGCCAGCGGGCGACAAAGCAATCAGCCCCAGCATTTT. This sequence encodes CASGRQSNQPQHF.

J is TRBJ2-3 and V is TRBV5-4; 8 positions match TRBD2. This CDR3 spans 14 amino acids. Germline-derived CDR1 and CDR2 are SGHNT and YYREEE (reference sequence). Germline trimming cut 4 bases from V and 10 bases from J; bases unmatched to any gene: 11. Here the CDR3 DNA reads TGTGCCAGCAGCCCAGGGCCGCGGGAGGATCCGCAGTATTTT. This sequence encodes CASSPGPREDPQYF.

The chain links TRBV6-1 to TRBJ2-3; 13 bases line up with TRBD2. CDR1 and CDR2 (germline): MNHNS, SASEGT. The CDR3 extends over 16 amino acids. V was pared by 4 bases and J by 3 bases, with 4 bases of the junction left unmatched. The CDR3 sequence is CASSAKTSGGTDTQYF. The CDR3 DNA reads TGTGCCAGCAGTGCTAAGACTAGCGGGGGGACAGATACGCAGTATTTT.

V usage is TRBV5-6 and J usage is TRBJ1-5, with D perhaps matching TRBD1 (5 bases). The CDR3 runs to 12 residues. The germline V gene encodes CDR1 SGHDT and CDR2 YYEEEE. V lost 2 bases and J 9 bases, leaving 9 bases between the germline ends. The DNA of the CDR3 is TGTGCCAGCAGCTTACCCCAGGGGCCCCAGCATTTT. It codes for CASSLPQGPQHF.

This clonotype was detected only once. This sequence joins TRBV6-1 and TRBJ2-5; TRBD1 matches 9 bases. Looked up from germline, CDR1 is MNHNS and CDR2 is SASEGT. The J segment lost 3 bases and the V segment lost 6 bases, leaving 8 bases of the junction unmatched. The CDR3 spans 15 residues. The CDR3 protein is CASRGADRGEETQYF. CDR3 bases: TGTGCCAGCAGGGGAGCGGACAGGGGCGAAGAGACCCAGTACTTC.

The genes are TRBV29-1 and TRBJ2-5; D might be TRBD1 or TRBD2, each matching 6 bases. The CDR3 extends over 14 amino acids. V dropped 1 base and J dropped 1 base, with 10 bases sitting between them. Germline assignment: CDR1 SQVTM and CDR2 ANQGSEA. The CDR3 here is CSVEGGDTQETQYF. CDR3 DNA: TGCAGCGTTGAAGGGGGGGACACCCAAGAGACCCAGTACTTC.

This chain joins TRBV5-1 and TRBJ1-3, with D unresolved. V was trimmed by 0 bases and J by 4 bases, leaving 8 bases between them. Per germline, CDR1 SGHRS and CDR2 YFSETQ. The CDR3 has 14 amino acids. The CDR3 reads CASSLGSGGNTIYF. Here the CDR3 DNA reads TGCGCCAGCAGCTTGGGTTCGGGGGGAAACACCATATATTTT.

V gene TRBV7-3 combines with J gene TRBJ1-1; weak D call: TRBD1 (6 bases). V shed 5 bases and J shed 3 bases, with 13 bases lying between them. The CDR3 loop spans 14 amino acids. CDR1 is SGHTA and CDR2 is FQGTGA in the germline V gene. CDR3 protein: CASSPQGGDTEAFF. The CDR3 coding sequence is TGTGCCAGCAGCCCACAGGGTGGGGACACTGAAGCTTTCTTT.

This chain links TRBV9 with TRBJ1-1, with D possibly being TRBD1 (5 bases). Trimming cost V 0 bases and J 3 bases, with 9 bases left between them. CDR1 and CDR2 (germline): SGDLS, YYNGEE. The CDR3 contains 14 residues. CDR3 in amino acids: CASSVGVRDTEAFF. In nucleotides, the CDR3 is TGTGCCAGCAGCGTAGGAGTCAGGGACACTGAAGCTTTCTTT.

The V gene is TRBV5-1, the J gene TRBJ2-2; 7 bases line up with TRBD2. The CDR3 sequence is 15 residues long. Germline assignment: CDR1 SGHRS and CDR2 YFSETQ. V trimming: 9 bases; J trimming: 4 bases; junction bases outside the gene matches: 12. CDR3 sequence reads: CATAGAGISTGELFF. The CDR3 region has the DNA TGCGCCACCGCGGGAGCGGGAATATCCACCGGGGAGCTGTTTTTT.